A single sample is the source of the 12 T cell receptor beta chains below, sequenced in a study of T-cell memory formation after mild COVID-19 (dated by TCRdb to 2020 to 2023). Library generation was performed with 5' RACE. The sequencer was an Illumina NovaSeq 6000. TCRdb took the public reads, trimmed them with fastp at Q25, ran MiXCR for clone calling and kept in-frame beta chains. CDR3 protein duplicates are merged, each entry listing the most common genes and DNA. The sample yields tens of thousands of distinct CDR3 sequences; 10% to 15% were counted once. More than 35% of the sample comes from the top ten. The sample taken for sequencing was PBMCs or a T cell subset sorted from them (not recorded which). All receptors come from a man aged 18 to 29 who had mild COVID-19 (a few samples of this study predate the infection). The sample titles of this study are shuffled in the database, so cell type and time point are left out; the donor was told from shared clones.

This clonotype was observed a handful of times. V is TRBV5-1 and J is TRBJ1-2; possible D gene TRBD1, 5 bases. Germline CDR1 and CDR2: SGHRS and YFSETQ. The CDR3 has 15 amino acids. V dropped 3 bases and J dropped 8 bases, with 20 bases sitting between them. CDR3 protein: CASSSSQGAARGYTF. Here the CDR3 DNA reads TGCGCCAGCAGCTCGTCCCAAGGGGCTGCGAGGGGCTACACCTTC.

Only a few counts were recorded for this clonotype. This chain links TRBV7-2 with TRBJ1-1; D gene unclear. V lost 4 bases, J lost 10 bases, and 13 bases lay in between. CDR1 is SGHTA and CDR2 is FQGNSA in the germline V gene. The CDR3 covers 12 residues. CDR3 in DNA: TGTGCCAGCAGCTCGCCCGGGTGGGGAGCTTTCTTT. Translating gives CASSSPGWGAFF.

This clonotype was observed a handful of times. This chain joins TRBV7-6 and TRBJ1-1; D gene unclear. Germline loops: CDR1 SGHVS, CDR2 FNYEAQ. CDR3 length: 12 amino acids. The germline V and J ends were trimmed by 5 bases and 7 bases, with 11 bases remaining between them. The CDR3 sequence: CASSVGGREAFF. In DNA, the CDR3 is TGTGCCAGCAGCGTTGGAGGTCGTGAAGCTTTCTTT. Full variable domain (rest looked up from reference TRBV7-6 and TRBJ1-1): GAGVSQSPRYKVTKRGQDVALRCDPISGHVSLYWYRQALGQGPEFLTYFNYEAQQDKSGLPNDRFSAERPEGSISTLTIQRTEQRDSAMYRCASSVGGREAFFGQGTRLTVV.

This clonotype was seen more than once but under ten times. This chain connects TRBV4-1 to TRBJ2-1; D not certain. CDR3 size: 14 residues. Trimming removed 1 base at V and 8 bases at J, with 12 bases between. Germline V CDR1 and CDR2: MGHRA, YSYEKL. The chain's CDR3 is CASSQARVTDEQFF. For the CDR3, the DNA is TGCGCCAGCAGCCAAGCTAGGGTAACCGATGAGCAGTTCTTC.

This clonotype was detected only a few times. J is TRBJ2-6 and V is TRBV6-5, with TRBD1 identical over 8 bases. CDR3 length: 17 amino acids. Germline V gene sequence: CDR1 MNHEY, CDR2 SVGAGI. V lost 6 bases to trimming and J lost 0 bases; unmatched junction nucleotides: 7. The CDR3 sequence is CASRLTGALSGANVLTF. CDR3 bases: TGTGCCAGCAGATTGACAGGGGCGCTCTCTGGGGCCAACGTCCTGACTTTC.

The sample holds a few counts of this clonotype. The J gene is TRBJ1-1, the V gene TRBV6-2 or TRBV6-3; D gene unclear. Per germline, CDR1 MNHEY and CDR2 SVGEGT. Trimming stripped 2 bases from V and 0 bases from J, with 13 bases between. The length of the CDR3 is 16 residues. Here the CDR3 DNA reads TGTGCCAGCAGTTACGAGGTCACCGCCATGAACACTGAAGCTTTCTTT. Encoded protein: CASSYEVTAMNTEAFF.

This clonotype was recorded many times. The chain carries TRBV11-3 and TRBJ2-1; 13 bases fit TRBD2. Germline loops: CDR1 SGHNT, CDR2 YENEEA. CDR3 length: 16 amino acids. V trimming: 5 bases; J trimming: 2 bases; junction bases outside the gene matches: 3. Here the CDR3 reads CASSLGLAGPYNEQFF. As DNA, the CDR3 is TGTGCCAGCAGCCTGGGACTAGCGGGACCCTACAATGAGCAGTTCTTC.

This clonotype came up a few times. V and J are TRBV4-3 and TRBJ2-5; maybe TRBD1 (6 bases). The germline V gene encodes CDR1 LGHNA and CDR2 YSLEER. Trimming took off 1 base at V and 3 bases at J, with 6 bases between the two ends. There are 13 residues in the CDR3. The CDR3 protein is CASSQGTEETQYF. The CDR3, as DNA: TGCGCCAGCAGCCAAGGGACAGAAGAGACCCAGTACTTC.

This clonotype was found a few times. The V call is TRBV4-2, the J call TRBJ1-2; TRBD1 aligns across 7 bases. Trimming at V came to 4 bases and at J to 8 bases, leaving 4 bases not matched to a gene. This CDR3 spans 12 amino acids. Germline V gene sequence: CDR1 LGHNA, CDR2 YNFKEQ. The CDR3 DNA reads TGTGCCAGCAGCCCTACAGGGGACGGCTACACCTTC. This codes for CASSPTGDGYTF.

This clonotype was seen a few times. This sequence joins TRBV12-3 or TRBV12-4 and TRBJ1-5, with unresolved D. The CDR3 extends over 14 amino acids. V lost 7 bases and J 5 bases, leaving 15 bases between the germline ends. The CDR3, as DNA: TGTGCCAGCACACCAGGCCTGTTGGATCAGCCCCAGCATTTT. Amino acid sequence: CASTPGLLDQPQHF.

The J gene is TRBJ1-2, the V gene TRBV7-9; possibly TRBD1 for D (5 bases). Trimming stripped 5 bases from V and 3 bases from J, with 22 bases between. CDR1 is SEHNR and CDR2 is FQNEAQ in the germline V gene (reference sequence). This CDR3 region has 17 residues. The CDR3 nucleotides read TGTGCCAGCAGCCCTGTCGTGGCCTCGCAGGGAGACTATGGCTACACCTTC. Protein sequence: CASSPVVASQGDYGYTF. Combining the CDR3 with reference TRBV7-9 and TRBJ1-2 gives the whole variable domain DTGVSQNPRHKITKRGQNVTFRCDPISEHNRLYWYRQTLGQGPEFLTYFQNEAQLEKSRLLSDRFSAERPKGSFSTLEIQRTEQGDSAMYLCASSPVVASQGDYGYTFGSGTRLTVV.

The chain is built from TRBV7-9 and TRBJ1-3; 8 nucleotides agree with TRBD1. CDR1 is SEHNR, CDR2 FQNEAQ, per germline (reference sequence). The V segment lost 6 bases and the J segment 0 bases; nucleotides outside the gene matches: 4. This CDR3 comprises 15 residues. CDR3: CASSSTGDSGNTIYF. In nucleotides, the CDR3 is TGTGCCAGCAGTTCGACAGGGGACTCTGGAAACACCATATATTTT.